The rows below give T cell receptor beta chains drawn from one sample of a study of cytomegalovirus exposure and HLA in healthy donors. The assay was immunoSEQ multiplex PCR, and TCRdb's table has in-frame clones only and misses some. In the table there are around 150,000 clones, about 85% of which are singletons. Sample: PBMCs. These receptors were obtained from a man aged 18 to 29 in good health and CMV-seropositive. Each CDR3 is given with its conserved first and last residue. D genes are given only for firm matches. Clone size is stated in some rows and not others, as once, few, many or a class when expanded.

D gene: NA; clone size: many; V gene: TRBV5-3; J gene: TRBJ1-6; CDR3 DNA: TGTGCCAGAAGCTTGGCAGGGGTTTATAATTCACCCCTCCACTTT; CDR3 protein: CARSLAGVYNSPLHF
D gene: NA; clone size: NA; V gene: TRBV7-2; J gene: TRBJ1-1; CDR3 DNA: TGTGCCAGCAGCTATACATCAGGGCGCACTGAAGCTTTCTTT; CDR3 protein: CASSYTSGRTEAFF
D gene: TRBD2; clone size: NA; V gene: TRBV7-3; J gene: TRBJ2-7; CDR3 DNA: TGTGCCAGCAGCTTAACGGGAGGGTCCGAGCAGTACTTC; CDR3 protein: CASSLTGGSEQYF
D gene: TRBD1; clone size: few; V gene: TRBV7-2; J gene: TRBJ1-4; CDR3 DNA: TGTGCCAGCAGCTTAATCCAGGGGGCCAATGAAAAACTGTTTTTT; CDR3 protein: CASSLIQGANEKLFF
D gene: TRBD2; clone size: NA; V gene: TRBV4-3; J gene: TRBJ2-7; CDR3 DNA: TGCGCCAGCAGCCAGGACGAGGCGGGGGGTTACGAGCAGTACTTC; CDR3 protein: CASSQDEAGGYEQYF
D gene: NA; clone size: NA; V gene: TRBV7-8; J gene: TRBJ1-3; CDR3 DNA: TGTGCCAGCAGCTTAGTTAGTGGGGGGGGTTACTCTGGAAACACCATATATTTT; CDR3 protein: CASSLVSGGGYSGNTIYF
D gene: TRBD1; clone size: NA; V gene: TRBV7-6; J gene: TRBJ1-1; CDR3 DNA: TGTGCCAGCAGCTGGGGGACAGGGGGCACTGAAGCTTTCTTT; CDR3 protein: CASSWGTGGTEAFF
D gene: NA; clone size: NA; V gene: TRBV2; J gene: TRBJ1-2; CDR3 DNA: TGTGCCAGCAGTGACCAGGGGTACTATGGCTACACCTTC; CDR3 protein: CASSDQGYYGYTF
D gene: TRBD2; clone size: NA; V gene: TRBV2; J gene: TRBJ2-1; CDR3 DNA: TGTGCCAGCAGGCTGACTAGCGGGGAGACGAATGAGCAGTTCTTC; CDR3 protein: CASRLTSGETNEQFF
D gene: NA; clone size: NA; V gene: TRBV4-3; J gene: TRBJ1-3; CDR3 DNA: TGCGCCAGCAGCAACCGGGTGACTGAGGGAAACACCATATATTTT; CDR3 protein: CASSNRVTEGNTIYF
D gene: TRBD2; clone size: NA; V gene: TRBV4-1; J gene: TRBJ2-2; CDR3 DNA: TGCGCCAGCAGCCAATTACTAGCGGGGGGATTCATTGGCGGGGAGCTGTTTTTT; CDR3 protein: CASSQLLAGGFIGGELFF
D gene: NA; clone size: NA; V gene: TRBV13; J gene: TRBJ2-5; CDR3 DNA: TGTGCCAGCAGCTTGGGCCCTCCCGAGACCCAGTACTTC; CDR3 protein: CASSLGPPETQYF
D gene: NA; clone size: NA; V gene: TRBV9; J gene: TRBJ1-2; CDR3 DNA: TGTGCCAGCAGCGCCCACACCCCCCAATCGAACGGCTACACCTTC; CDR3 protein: CASSAHTPQSNGYTF
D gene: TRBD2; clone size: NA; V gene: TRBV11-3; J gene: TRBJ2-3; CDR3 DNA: TGTGCCAGCAGCTCCAGGGTGGGACTAGCGAAGACTAGCACAGATACGCAGTATTTT; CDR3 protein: CASSSRVGLAKTSTDTQYF
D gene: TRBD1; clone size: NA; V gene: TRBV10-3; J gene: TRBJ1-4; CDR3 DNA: TGTGCCATCAGTGCGGGACAGGGGGCCTCACGGAATCGGGCAACTAATGAAAAACTGTTTTTT; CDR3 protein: CAISAGQGASRNRATNEKLFF
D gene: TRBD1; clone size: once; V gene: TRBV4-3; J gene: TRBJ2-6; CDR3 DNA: TGCGCCAGCAGCCAACTTATCAATTTCGGAGACAGGGTAAATTCTGGGGCCAACGTCCTGACTTTC; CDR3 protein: CASSQLINFGDRVNSGANVLTF
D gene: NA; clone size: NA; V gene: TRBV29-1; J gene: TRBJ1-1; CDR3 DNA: TGCAGCGTTGAGTATCCTAGCGGGAGGAACACTGAAGCTTTCTTT; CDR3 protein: CSVEYPSGRNTEAFF
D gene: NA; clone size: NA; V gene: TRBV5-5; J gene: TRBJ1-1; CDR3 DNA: TGTGCCAGCAGCGAAGGGGGAAGGACTGAAGCTTTCTTT; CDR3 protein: CASSEGGRTEAFF
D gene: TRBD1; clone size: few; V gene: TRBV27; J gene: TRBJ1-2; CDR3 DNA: TGTGCCAGCAGTTTATCGAGGACAGGGGAGCTTGGCTACACCTTC; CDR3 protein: CASSLSRTGELGYTF
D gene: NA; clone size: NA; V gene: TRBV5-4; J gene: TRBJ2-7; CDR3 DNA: TGTGCCAGCAGTCCGGACACCCATGAGCAGTACTTC; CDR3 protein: CASSPDTHEQYF
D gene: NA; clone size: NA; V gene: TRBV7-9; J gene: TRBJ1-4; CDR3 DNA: TGTGCCAGCAGCTCCAGGGGAATTGCAACTAATGAAAAACTGTTTTTT; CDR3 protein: CASSSRGIATNEKLFF
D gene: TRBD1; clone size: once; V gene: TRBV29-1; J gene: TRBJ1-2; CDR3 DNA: TGCAGCGTTCTGAACATGGACAGGGGCTATGGCTACACCTTC; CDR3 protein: CSVLNMDRGYGYTF
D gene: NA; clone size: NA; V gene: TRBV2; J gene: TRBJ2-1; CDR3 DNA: TGTGCCAGCAGTGAAGGACTAGTTTCCAATGAGCAGTTCTTC; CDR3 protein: CASSEGLVSNEQFF
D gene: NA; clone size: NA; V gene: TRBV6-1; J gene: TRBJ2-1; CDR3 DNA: TGTGCCAGCAGTGACCCCGGGAATGAGCAGTTCTTC; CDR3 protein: CASSDPGNEQFF
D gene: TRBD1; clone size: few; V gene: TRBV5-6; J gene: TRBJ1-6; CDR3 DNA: TGTGCCAGCAGCTTGGACCCACCCGGGACAGGGGGTTCACCCCTCCACTTT; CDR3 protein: CASSLDPPGTGGSPLHF
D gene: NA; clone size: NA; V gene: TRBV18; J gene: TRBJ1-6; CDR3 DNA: TGTGCCAGCTCCTTGACAGATACTTCACCCCTCCACTTT; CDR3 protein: CASSLTDTSPLHF
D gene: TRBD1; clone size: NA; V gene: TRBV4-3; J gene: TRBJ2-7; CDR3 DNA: TGCGCCAGCAGCCAGGGGACAGCCTCCTACGAGCAGTACTTC; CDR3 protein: CASSQGTASYEQYF
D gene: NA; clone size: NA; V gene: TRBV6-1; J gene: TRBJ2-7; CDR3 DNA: TGTGCCAGCAGTGAAACAGGGTGGTCCTACGAGCAGTACTTC; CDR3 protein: CASSETGWSYEQYF
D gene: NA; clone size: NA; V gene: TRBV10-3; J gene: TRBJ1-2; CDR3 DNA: TGTGCCATCAGTCCGGACAGCCCTGGCTCCGGTGGCTACACCTTC; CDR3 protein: CAISPDSPGSGGYTF
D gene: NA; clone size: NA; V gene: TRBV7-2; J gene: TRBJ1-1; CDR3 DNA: TGTGCCAGCAGCTTAGATTCCCAGAACACTGAAGCTTTCTTT; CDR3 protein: CASSLDSQNTEAFF
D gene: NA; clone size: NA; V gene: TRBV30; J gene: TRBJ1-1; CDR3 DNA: TGTGCCTGGAGTGTTGGGAGGAACACTGAAGCTTTCTTT; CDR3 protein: CAWSVGRNTEAFF
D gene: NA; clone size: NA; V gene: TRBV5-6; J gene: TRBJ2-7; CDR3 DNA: TGTGCCAGCAGCTTGGGGGCTCCATCGGTAGAAAAGCAGTACTTC; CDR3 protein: CASSLGAPSVEKQYF
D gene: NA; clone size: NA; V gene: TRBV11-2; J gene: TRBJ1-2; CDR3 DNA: TGTGCCAGCAGCCCCGTCTCTCGGTTTTCTAACTATGGCTACACCTTC; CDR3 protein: CASSPVSRFSNYGYTF
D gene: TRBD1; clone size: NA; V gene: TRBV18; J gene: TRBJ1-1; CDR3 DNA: TGTGCCAGCTCACTCGGGACAGGGGCCCTAAACACTGAAGCTTTCTTT; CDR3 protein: CASSLGTGALNTEAFF
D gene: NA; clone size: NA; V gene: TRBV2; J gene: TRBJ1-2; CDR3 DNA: TGTGCCAGCAGTGAGGACAGAGCATGGGACTACACCTTC; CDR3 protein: CASSEDRAWDYTF
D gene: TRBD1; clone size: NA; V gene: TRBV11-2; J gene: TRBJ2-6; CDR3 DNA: TGTGCCAGCAGCTGGACAGGGACAGCTGGGGCCAACGGCCTGACTTTC; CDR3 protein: CASSWTGTAGANGLTF
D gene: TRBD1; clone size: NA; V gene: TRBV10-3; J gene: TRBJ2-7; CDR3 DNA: TGTGCCATCAGAGGGACAGGGGTGTCCTACGAGCAGTACTTC; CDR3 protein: CAIRGTGVSYEQYF
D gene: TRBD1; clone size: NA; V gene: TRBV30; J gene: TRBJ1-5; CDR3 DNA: TGTGCCTGCCATAAACAGGGGTCTTATCCACCTAGCAATCAGCCCCAGCATTTT; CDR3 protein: CACHKQGSYPPSNQPQHF
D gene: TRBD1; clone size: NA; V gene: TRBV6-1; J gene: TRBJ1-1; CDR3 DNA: TGTGCCAGCAACGTGGGACAGACGAACACTGAAGCTTTCTTT; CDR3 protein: CASNVGQTNTEAFF
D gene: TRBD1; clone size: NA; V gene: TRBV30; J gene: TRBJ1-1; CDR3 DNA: TGTGCCTGGAACCATAGGGGACAGGGGTACACTGAAGCTTTCTTT; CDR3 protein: CAWNHRGQGYTEAFF
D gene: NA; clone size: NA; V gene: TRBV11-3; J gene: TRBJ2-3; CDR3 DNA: TGTGCCAGCAGCTGGTCAGGGACAGATACGCAGTATTTT; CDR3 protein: CASSWSGTDTQYF
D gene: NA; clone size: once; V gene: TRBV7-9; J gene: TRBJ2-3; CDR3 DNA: TGTGCCAGCAGCTCCGGGTTCGCGCGAGATACGCAGTATTTT; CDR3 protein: CASSSGFARDTQYF
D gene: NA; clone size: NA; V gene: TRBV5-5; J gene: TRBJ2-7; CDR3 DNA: TGTGCCAGCAGCTTTGACAGGCGGGGGTTTTCCTACGAGCAGTACTTC; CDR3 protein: CASSFDRRGFSYEQYF
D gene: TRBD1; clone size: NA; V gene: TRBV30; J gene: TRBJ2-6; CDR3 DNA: TGTGCCTGGAGTGTAGAAGGGGGCTTCTCTGGGGCCAACGGCCTGACTTTC; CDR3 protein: CAWSVEGGFSGANGLTF